The 31 T cell receptor beta chains listed next were all sequenced from one sample in a study of blood T cells in healthy people across ages. Primers used in a second PCR of roughly 6 to 11 cycles were a sample-barcoded 5' primer and a J-beta primer mix. TCRdb reanalysed the 5' RACE reads using MiXCR and keeps one entry per CDR3 protein. The data hold some 670,000 distinct CDR3 sequences, with over 40% observed a single time. The sequenced sample consisted of blood. The receptors come from a woman older than 75 in good health.

In its sample, this clonotype was seen many times. The J gene is TRBJ2-1, the V gene TRBV7-3, with no clear D. This CDR3 has 14 residues. Per germline, CDR1 SGHTA and CDR2 FQGTGA. The germline V and J ends were trimmed by 4 bases and 7 bases, with 14 bases remaining between them. The CDR3 region has the DNA TGTGCCAGCAGCTCCCCCCGCTGGGGAAATGAGCAGTTCTTC. This translates into CASSSPRWGNEQFF.

This clonotype was seen at least ten times. The rearrangement uses TRBV11-1 and TRBJ2-3, with D possibly matching TRBD2 (6 bases). Germline V gives CDR1 SGHAT, CDR2 FQDESV (reference sequence). The length of the CDR3 is 15 residues. The V end was cut by 7 bases, the J end by 4 bases, with 18 bases between. CDR3 bases: TGTGCCAGCAACACGCGAGCGGGCGCATCAGATACGCAGTATTTT. Amino acid sequence: CASNTRAGASDTQYF.

In the case of this clonotype: Just one base apart from a much larger clone, this may be a read error. The chain has TRBV5-1 and TRBJ2-1; D is ambiguous. Germline V CDR1 and CDR2: SGHRS, YFSETQ. There are 14 residues in the CDR3. Here the CDR3 reads CASSSLRPYNGQFF. For the CDR3, the DNA is TGCGCCAGCAGCTCCCTACGGCCCTACAATGGGCAGTTCTTC.

The chain has TRBV25-1 and TRBJ2-1, with a tentative D call TRBD1 (5 bases). Germline lookup yields CDR1 MGHDK and CDR2 SYGVNS. The ends were cut back, 3 bases at V and 0 bases at J, with 15 bases in the middle. There are 17 residues in the CDR3. The CDR3 reads CASSDLGRSSSYNEQFF. In DNA, the CDR3 is TGTGCCAGCAGTGACCTGGGGCGGAGCAGCTCCTACAATGAGCAGTTCTTC. The variable domain in full, with the rest retrieved from reference TRBV25-1 and TRBJ2-1, is EADIYQTPRYLVIGTGKKITLECSQTMGHDKMYWYQQDPGMELHLIHYSYGVNSTEKGDLSSESTVSRIRTEHFPLTLESARPSHTSQYLCASSDLGRSSSYNEQFFGPGTRLTVL.

In regard to this clonotype: This may arise from a read error, as a much more abundant clone is one base away. The chain carries TRBV2 and TRBJ2-5; D is uncertain. This CDR3 is 12 amino acids long. V was trimmed by 7 bases and J by 1 base, leaving 7 bases between them. Germline CDR1 and CDR2: SNHLY and FYNNEI. CDR3 nucleotides: TGTGCCAGCAAAGTGTGCCAAGAGACCCAGTACTTC. Translation gives CASKVCQETQYF.

The chain links TRBV4-1 to TRBJ2-5; 7 bases match TRBD2. The ends lost 3 bases at V and 4 bases at J; junction bases unmatched: 8. Germline V CDR1 and CDR2: MGHRA, YSYEKL. There are 15 residues in the CDR3. The CDR3, as DNA: TGCGCCAGCAGCCAGGACGGAGGGAGGGCAGAGACCCAGTACTTC. Residues: CASSQDGGRAETQYF.

In this sample, this clonotype turned up once. The chain couples TRBV20-1 to TRBJ2-5, with 12 nucleotides matching TRBD2. The germline V gene has CDR1 DFQATT and CDR2 SNEGSKA (reference sequence). The CDR3 has 16 residues. The V segment lost 3 bases and the J segment 1 base; nucleotides outside the gene matches: 6. CDR3 protein: CSASETSGGLQETQYF. As DNA, the CDR3 is TGCAGTGCTAGTGAGACTAGCGGGGGACTCCAAGAGACCCAGTACTTC.

This sequence joins TRBV4-2 and TRBJ2-7, with no clear D. The CDR3 loop spans 13 amino acids. V shed 1 base and J shed 9 bases, with 13 bases lying between them. CDR1 LGHNA and CDR2 YNFKEQ come from the germline V gene. Here the CDR3 reads CASSQVGRNGQYF. The CDR3 region has the DNA TGTGCCAGCAGCCAAGTCGGGCGCAATGGGCAGTACTTC.

This clonotype has at least ten counts. The chain links TRBV5-1 to TRBJ2-3, with 8 bases matching TRBD2. The V gene's germline CDR1 is SGHRS and CDR2 YFSETQ. The CDR3 sequence is 14 residues long. V lost 6 bases to trimming and J lost 3 bases; unmatched junction nucleotides: 6. CDR3 residues: CASKTLAGTDTQYF. The DNA of the CDR3 is TGCGCCAGCAAAACCTTAGCGGGAACAGATACGCAGTATTTT.

This clonotype was seen at least ten times. The rearrangement uses TRBV13 and TRBJ1-2; tentative D call: TRBD1 (6 bases). Germline CDR1 PRHDT, CDR2 FYEKMQ (reference sequence). The CDR3 contains 13 residues. The ends were cut back, 5 bases at V and 1 base at J, with 8 bases in the middle. This CDR3 reads CASSRDINYGYTF. CDR3 coding DNA: TGTGCCAGCAGCCGGGACATTAACTATGGCTACACCTTC.

This clonotype was seen many times. The V call is TRBV20-1, the J call TRBJ2-3; TRBD1 might be the D (5 bases). In germline, CDR1 is DFQATT, CDR2 SNEGSKA (reference sequence). The V gene lost 3 bases and the J gene lost 2 bases, with 9 bases spanning the gap. The CDR3 runs 13 residues. CDR3 in amino acids: CSASSRATDTQYF. CDR3 in DNA: TGCAGTGCTAGCTCCAGGGCCACAGATACGCAGTATTTT.

This clonotype was observed a few times. This sequence joins TRBV7-9 and TRBJ2-1; 15 nucleotides align to TRBD2. The CDR3 extends over 18 amino acids. Germline V gene sequence: CDR1 SEHNR, CDR2 FQNEAQ (reference sequence). V dropped 5 bases and J dropped 7; count of bases not matched to a gene: 12. CDR3 nucleotides: TGTGCCAGCAGCCTACCGGGACTAGCGGGAGGAGTGAAAAATGAGCAGTTCTTC. It translates to CASSLPGLAGGVKNEQFF. The variable domain in full, with the rest retrieved from reference TRBV7-9 and TRBJ2-1, is DTGVSQNPRHKITKRGQNVTFRCDPISEHNRLYWYRQTLGQGPEFLTYFQNEAQLEKSRLLSDRFSAERPKGSFSTLEIQRTEQGDSAMYLCASSLPGLAGGVKNEQFFGPGTRLTVL.

In regard to this clonotype: A much bigger clone sits one base away, suggesting this may be a read error. The chain joins TRBV20-1 to TRBJ2-7; 9 nucleotides align to TRBD1. With 1 base clipped from V and 4 bases from J, the junction kept 17 bases outside the gene matches. CDR1 is DFQATT and CDR2 is SNEGSKA in the germline V gene (reference sequence). The CDR3 is made up of 18 amino acids. CDR3 DNA: TGCAGTGCTAGAGCCAACTACCCCTTAGCCGGGACAGGGTACGAGCAGTACTTC. Its protein product is CSARANYPLAGTGYEQYF.

CDR3 amino acids: CASRTGGLAKNIQYF. CDR3 sequence (DNA): TGTGCCAGCAGGACAGGGGGCCTTGCCAAAAACATTCAGTACTTC. V is TRBV2 and J is TRBJ2-4; TRBD1 agrees at 10 bases. Germline lookup yields CDR1 SNHLY and CDR2 FYNNEI. With V trimmed by 6 bases and J by 1 base, 3 bases remained unmatched. The CDR3 consists of 15 residues. The whole variable domain, filled in from reference TRBV2 and TRBJ2-4, reads EPEVTQTPSHQVTQMGQEVILRCVPISNHLYFYWYRQILGQKVEFLVSFYNNEISEKSEIFDDQFSVERPDGSNFTLKIRSTKLEDSAMYFCASRTGGLAKNIQYFGAGTRLSVL.

This CDR3 reads CASSPTLNGYTF. In DNA form, the CDR3 reads TGTGCCAGCAGCCCTACATTGAATGGCTACACCTTC. The chain carries TRBV7-9 and TRBJ1-2; no clear D. There are 12 residues in the CDR3. Trimming removed 5 bases from V and 6 bases from J, with 10 bases in between. The germline V gene has CDR1 SEHNR and CDR2 FQNEAQ (reference sequence).

This clonotype was seen at least ten times. J is TRBJ2-5 and V is TRBV7-9; D unclear. CDR1 and CDR2 from the germline V gene are SEHNR and FQNEAQ (reference sequence). Trimming shortened V by 0 bases and J by 2 bases, and 7 bases separated the two germline ends. The CDR3 totals 14 residues. The CDR3 reads CASSLALLQETQYF. The DNA of the CDR3 is TGTGCCAGCAGCTTAGCTCTCCTTCAAGAGACCCAGTACTTC.

Of note for this clonotype: An end of the junction does not agree with germline; a read error may underlie this. The chain joins TRBV5-1 to TRBJ2-3; the D is unclear. Germline V gene data show CDR1 as SGHRS and CDR2 as YFSETQ. The CDR3 contains 13 residues. For the CDR3, the DNA is TGCGCCAGCAGCGGCGAAGGCACAGATACGCGGTATTTT. It specifies CASSGEGTDTRYF.

A note on this clonotype: A much larger clone lies a single base off, so this may be a read error. This chain joins TRBV18 and TRBJ1-2, with D uncertain. The CDR3 contains 11 residues. Looked up from germline, CDR1 is KGHSH and CDR2 is LQKENI. CDR3 amino acids: CAGSPNVGYTF. The CDR3 DNA sequence: TGTGCCGGCTCGCCTAATGTGGGCTACACCTTC.

This clonotype was picked up many times. The CDR3 sequence: CASSSGQWEETQYF. CDR3 coding DNA: TGTGCCAGCAGTTCAGGACAGTGGGAAGAGACCCAGTACTTC. The genes are TRBV27 and TRBJ2-5; D is perhaps TRBD1 (6 bases). The CDR3 length is 14 residues. Germline V gene lookup returns CDR1 MNHEY and CDR2 SMNVEV (reference sequence). V gave up 4 bases and J gave up 3 bases, with 12 bases separating them.

The genes are TRBV10-3 and TRBJ2-1; D is possibly TRBD1 (5 bases). Between the trimmed V and J ends, which lost 0 bases and 9 bases, there was a span of 12 bases. The germline gives CDR1 ENHRY, CDR2 SYGVKD. The CDR3 covers 14 residues. The CDR3 region is CAISESGRESEQFF. CDR3 nucleotide sequence: TGTGCCATCAGTGAGTCGGGCAGGGAAAGTGAGCAGTTCTTC.

The sample holds a few counts of this clonotype. The rearrangement links TRBV12-3 or TRBV12-4 to TRBJ1-5, with 7 bases fitting TRBD1. V lost 0 bases, J lost 4 bases, and 12 bases stayed unmatched. The CDR3 sequence is 18 residues long. The CDR3 is CASSLAGRAGGANQPQHF. The CDR3 region has the DNA TGTGCCAGCAGTTTAGCGGGACGGGCAGGGGGTGCGAATCAGCCCCAGCATTTT.

Ten or more counts support this clonotype. The chain recombines TRBV5-1 with TRBJ2-7; 13 bases match TRBD2. The trim removed 4 bases at V and 5 bases at J, leaving 9 bases unmatched. Germline V gene lookup returns CDR1 SGHRS and CDR2 YFSETQ. The CDR3 totals 16 residues. The CDR3 coding sequence is TGCGCCAGCAGCCAAACACGGACTAGCGGGAGCCACGAGCAGTACTTC. This codes for CASSQTRTSGSHEQYF.

As for this clonotype: At one boundary the junction diverges from the germline segment, which might be a read error. This chain joins TRBV29-1 and TRBJ2-5; 7 bases align to TRBD2. CDR3 size: 11 residues. Germline V gives CDR1 SQVTM, CDR2 ANQGSEA. DNA for the CDR3: TGCAGCGACCTCCGGGGGGAGATCCAGTACTTC. This codes for CSDLRGEIQYF.

This clonotype was observed a handful of times. The CDR3 DNA is TGTGCCAGCAGCGCCAATCCCGGGACTAGATTCTGTGAGCAGTTCTTC. This codes for CASSANPGTRFCEQFF. This chain links TRBV9 with TRBJ2-1; TRBD2 matches 8 bases. CDR3 length equals 16 residues. V shed 3 bases and J 9 bases; nucleotides not matched to a gene: 14. CDR1 is SGDLS, CDR2 YYNGEE, per germline.

This clonotype was seen a single time. This chain links TRBV30 with TRBJ1-2, with D unresolved. The germline V gene has CDR1 GTSNPN and CDR2 SVGIG (reference sequence). The CDR3 sequence is 11 residues long. V was trimmed by 0 bases and J by 6 bases, leaving 5 bases between them. CDR3 in amino acids: CAWSVLHGYTF. In DNA form, the CDR3 reads TGTGCCTGGAGTGTACTACATGGCTACACCTTC.

J is TRBJ2-5 and V is TRBV2; TRBD1 aligns across 8 bases. Germline lookup yields CDR1 SNHLY and CDR2 FYNNEI. Unmatched junction bases numbered 7, after V lost 8 bases and J lost 5 bases. The CDR3 runs 13 residues. CDR3 sequence: CASSNRGRETQYF. The CDR3 DNA reads TGTGCCAGCTCTAACAGGGGGAGGGAGACCCAGTACTTC.

A few counts support this clonotype. One junction end does not reproduce the germline sequence, and a read error may be involved. The chain employs TRBV7-2 and TRBJ2-7; D is uncertain. CDR3 length: 13 amino acids. The germline CDR1 and CDR2 sequences are SGHTA and FQGNSA. The CDR3 loop reads CASSLSYSYKQYF. The CDR3 nucleotides are TGTGCCAGCAGCTTGAGCTACTCCTACAAGCAGTACTTC.

This chain uses TRBV5-1 with TRBJ2-3; D gene unclear. Trimming shortened V by 4 bases and J by 6 bases, and 12 bases separated the two germline ends. Germline CDR1 SGHRS, CDR2 YFSETQ. The CDR3 spans 13 residues. The CDR3 DNA reads as TGCGCCAGCAGCACCCGGACCATGGATACGCAGTATTTT. Encoded protein: CASSTRTMDTQYF. The entire variable domain, with the rest obtained from reference TRBV5-1 and TRBJ2-3, is as follows: KAGVTQTPRYLIKTRGQQVTLSCSPISGHRSVSWYQQTPGQGLQFLFEYFSETQRNKGNFPGRFSGRQFSNSRSEMNVSTLELGDSALYLCASSTRTMDTQYFGPGTRLTVL.

About this clonotype: With a much larger clone just one base away, this may be a read error. The rearrangement uses TRBV18 and TRBJ2-1, with D unresolved. This CDR3 contains 15 residues. CDR1 is KGHSH and CDR2 is LQKENI in the germline V gene. CDR3: CASSPSGGLMGERFF. In DNA, the CDR3 is TGTGCCAGCTCACCGTCAGGCGGCCTTATGGGTGAGCGGTTCTTC.

This clonotype has a count of ten or more. This sequence joins TRBV20-1 and TRBJ2-3; a possible D gene is TRBD2 (5 bases). Germline V gene data show CDR1 as DFQATT and CDR2 as SNEGSKA (reference sequence). The CDR3 is made up of 15 amino acids. With 0 bases removed from V and 4 bases from J, the gap between germline ends came to 14 bases. The CDR3 region is CSARDERSPADTQYF. As DNA, the CDR3 is TGCAGTGCTAGAGATGAGCGGTCCCCGGCAGATACGCAGTATTTT.

This clonotype came up many times. The chain joins TRBV12-3 or TRBV12-4 to TRBJ1-4; 8 nucleotides line up with TRBD1. The CDR3 is made up of 14 amino acids. The V and J ends lost 6 bases and 4 bases, in that order; junction bases with no gene match: 4. CDR3 sequence reads: CASRKQGGNEKLFF. The CDR3 region has the DNA TGTGCCAGCAGGAAACAGGGGGGTAATGAAAAACTGTTTTTT.